The TCR beta chain under discussion was sequenced for a study of glioma-infiltrating T cells. The iRepertoire nested amplicon-rescue multiplex PCR amplified TCR alpha and beta CDR3s from RNA. MiXCR, applied by TCRdb to the multiplex PCR reads, yields one record per CDR3 protein. Counted here are roughly 190,000 distinct CDR3 sequences, around 32% occurring once; the ten biggest clones make up 20%. A note on this clonotype: A much more abundant neighbour one base away suggests this may be a read error.

The receptor was isolated from a human donor with low-grade glioma or glioblastoma, undergoing nonglioma brain surgery, or in good health (not recorded which). The source material was glioma tissue, nonneoplastic brain tissue, or PBMCs (not recorded which).

CDR3: CASSTLKTEAFF. The CDR3 DNA reads as TGTGCCAGTAGTACCTTAAAGACTGAAGCTTTCTTT. The chain joins TRBV19 to TRBJ1-1; D is unclear. The CDR3 sequence is 12 residues long. Trimming cost V 4 bases and J 5 bases, with 8 bases left between them. Germline values: CDR1 LNHDA, CDR2 SQIVND (reference sequence).